This T cell receptor (beta chain) was retrieved from a study of vaccination effects on CD4 cells after COVID-19. Study-level results: After vaccination, at late timepoints, clones induced by infection and by vaccine contracted markedly. Only a few convalescent patients and no early post-infection timepoints featured in the study. Healthy vaccinees' vaccine-induced clones included only 1 of 255 cross-reacting with common cold coronaviruses.

The V gene lost 4 bases and the J gene lost 0 bases, with 13 bases spanning the gap. Germline values: CDR1 MGHDK, CDR2 SYGVNS. This CDR3 is 16 amino acids long. Antigen-specific CD4+ T cells were first expanded with viral peptide pools by the ViraFEST assay and only then sequenced. Subsequent to a culture period of 10 days, CD4+ T cells were isolated. Having tested negative for nucleocapsid antibodies, the vaccine recipients showed no prior SARS-CoV-2 infection. A few million PBMC were seeded per well and grown in the presence of around 10 IU/ml IL-2 and about 10 ug/ml peptides. Only in-frame clones appear in the TCRdb table, and some are missing; sequencing was by immunoSEQ multiplex PCR. There are 55,000 to 75,000 clones in the sample; approximately 76% occur only once, and about 3% lies in the top ten. This clone was found once. Its specificity is unknown.

This TCR derives from a human donor who received a COVID-19 vaccine. The source material was CD4+ T cells from PBMCs cultured with HCoV-NL63 spike peptides, sampled before COVID-19 vaccination. The V call is TRBV25-1, the J call TRBJ1-3; unclear D gene. The CDR3 DNA follows: TGTGCCAGCAGTGTTGGCGGATTTTACTCTGGAAACACCATATATTTT. Its translation is CASSVGGFYSGNTIYF.